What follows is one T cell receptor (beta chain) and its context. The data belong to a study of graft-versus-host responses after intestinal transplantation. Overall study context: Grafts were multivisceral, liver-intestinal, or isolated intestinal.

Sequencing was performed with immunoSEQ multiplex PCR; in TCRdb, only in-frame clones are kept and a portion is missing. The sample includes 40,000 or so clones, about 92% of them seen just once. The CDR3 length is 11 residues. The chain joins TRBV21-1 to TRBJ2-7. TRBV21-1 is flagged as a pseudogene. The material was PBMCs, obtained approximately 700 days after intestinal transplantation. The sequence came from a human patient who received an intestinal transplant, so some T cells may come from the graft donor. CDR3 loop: CASSKGGEQYF. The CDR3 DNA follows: TGTGCCAGCAGCAAAGGGGGCGAGCAGTACTTC.